This TCR beta chain was found in a study of CD8 T cells in Susac syndrome. When the RNA was reverse transcribed, random hexamers were used with an input of about 0.5 to 1 ug. Each CDR3 protein gets one entry after TCRdb re-called the immunoSEQ multiplex PCR reads with MiXCR. Of 100,000 to 150,000 distinct CDR3 sequences in the sample, around 94% were seen once. The V gene lost 0 bases and the J gene lost 2 bases, with 20 bases spanning the gap. CDR3 length equals 18 residues. Germline V gene sequence: CDR1 LGHDT, CDR2 YNNKEL (reference sequence). Material: CD4+ T cells from PBMCs. The rearrangement links TRBV3-1 to TRBJ2-7, with TRBD2 as a possible D gene (7 bases). The origin of this receptor is a human donor in good health. This CDR3 is CASSQDRGAERKAYEQYF. The CDR3 region has the DNA TGTGCCAGCAGCCAAGATCGGGGGGCCGAGCGGAAGGCCTACGAGCAGTACTTC.